The 9 T cell receptor beta chains presented below share a single source sample, sequenced in a study of blood T cell repertoires in COVID-19. Using immunoSEQ multiplex PCR, the repertoire was profiled, and TCRdb retains in-frame clones only, with some absent. There are 97,000 or so clones in the sample; approximately 92% occur only once, and 4% to 4.5% lies in the top ten. The sample taken for sequencing was peripheral blood. These receptor sequences come from a man younger than 30 with acute or convalescent COVID-19.

This chain connects TRBV7-2 to TRBJ1-3; 11 positions match TRBD1. Germline CDR1 reads SGHTA; CDR2 reads FQGNSA. V lost 5 bases, J lost 2 bases, and 2 bases stayed unmatched. The CDR3 loop spans 15 amino acids. This CDR3 is CASSPGQGAGNTIYF. The CDR3 DNA follows: TGTGCCAGCAGCCCGGGACAGGGGGCTGGAAACACCATATATTTT.

The CDR3 DNA reads TGTGCCAGCATCCGGACAGGGGAGAAGCCCCAGCATTTT. It is translated as CASIRTGEKPQHF. This chain connects TRBV6-5 to TRBJ1-5; 9 bases are shared with TRBD1. CDR3 length equals 13 residues. Germline loops: CDR1 MNHEY, CDR2 SVGAGI. The V and J ends lost 7 bases and 8 bases, in that order; junction bases with no gene match: 6.

The CDR3: CASSLEQGIATEAFF. The CDR3 bases are TGCGCCAGCAGCTTGGAACAGGGAATAGCCACTGAAGCTTTCTTT. This sequence joins TRBV5-1 and TRBJ1-1; a weak D match, TRBD1 (6 bases). The CDR3 runs 15 residues. Germline CDR1 SGHRS, CDR2 YFSETQ. The V gene lost 0 bases and the J gene lost 4 bases, with 13 bases spanning the gap.

V gene TRBV29-1 combines with J gene TRBJ2-5, with 8 bases fitting TRBD1. The CDR3 is 13 residues long. Germline CDR1 SQVTM, CDR2 ANQGSEA. With V trimmed by 1 base and J by 4 bases, 2 bases remained unmatched. CDR3 region: CSVEVGQGETQYF. CDR3 nucleotide sequence: TGCAGCGTTGAAGTAGGACAGGGAGAGACCCAGTACTTC.

V and J are TRBV4-1 and TRBJ2-5; possibly TRBD2 for D (6 bases). The CDR3 contains 15 residues. V dropped 4 bases and J dropped 1 base, with 13 bases sitting between them. Germline-derived CDR1 and CDR2 are MGHRA and YSYEKL. This CDR3 reads CASSPTPGGQETQYF. The DNA of the CDR3 is TGCGCCAGCAGCCCCACCCCCGGGGGCCAAGAGACCCAGTACTTC.

The chain uses TRBV7-9 and TRBJ1-3, with D hard to call. Trimming shortened V by 1 base and J by 0 bases, and 10 bases separated the two germline ends. The length of the CDR3 is 16 residues. The V gene's germline CDR1 is SEHNR and CDR2 FQNEAQ (reference sequence). The CDR3 region has the DNA TGTGCCAGCAGCTTAGACGTTGGGAGCTCTGGAAACACCATATATTTT. This encodes CASSLDVGSSGNTIYF.

The CDR3 region has the DNA TGTGCCACCAGTGATTTGCTAGGGGCGAATGAGCAGTTCTTC. This codes for CATSDLLGANEQFF. The chain has TRBV24-1 and TRBJ2-1, with D possibly matching TRBD1 (5 bases). In germline, CDR1 is KGHDR, CDR2 SFDVKD. Trimming left V 0 bases short and J 7 bases short, with 9 bases between. The CDR3 is 14 residues long.

V gene TRBV11-3 combines with J gene TRBJ2-3; TRBD2 matches at 10 bases. From germline, CDR1 is SGHNT and CDR2 YENEEA. CDR3 length equals 15 residues. V lost 4 bases and J lost 3; bases outside the gene matches: 4. CDR3 in DNA: TGTGCCAGCAGCTGGGGGACTAGCGAGACAGATACGCAGTATTTT. It yields the protein CASSWGTSETDTQYF.

This chain joins TRBV5-1 and TRBJ2-3; D uncertain. V was clipped by 2 bases and J by 2 bases, with 6 bases between them. Germline V gene data show CDR1 as SGHRS and CDR2 as YFSETQ. The CDR3 extends over 13 amino acids. CDR3 in amino acids: CASSFSYTDTQYF. The CDR3 nucleotides are TGCGCCAGCAGCTTCTCCTACACAGATACGCAGTATTTT.